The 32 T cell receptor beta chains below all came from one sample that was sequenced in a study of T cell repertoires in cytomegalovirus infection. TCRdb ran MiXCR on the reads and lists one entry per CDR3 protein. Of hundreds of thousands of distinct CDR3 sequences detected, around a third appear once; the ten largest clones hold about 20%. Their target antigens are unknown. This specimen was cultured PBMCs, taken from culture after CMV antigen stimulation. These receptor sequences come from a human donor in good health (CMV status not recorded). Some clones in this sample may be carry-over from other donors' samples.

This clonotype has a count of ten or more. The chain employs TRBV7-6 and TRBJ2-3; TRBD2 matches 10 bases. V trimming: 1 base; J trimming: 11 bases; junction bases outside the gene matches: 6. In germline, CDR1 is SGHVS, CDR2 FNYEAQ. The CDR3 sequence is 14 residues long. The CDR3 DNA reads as TGTGCCAGCAGCTTAGAGATAGCGGGGGGCCGGCAGTATTTT. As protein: CASSLEIAGGRQYF. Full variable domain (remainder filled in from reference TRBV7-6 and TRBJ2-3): GAGVSQSPRYKVTKRGQDVALRCDPISGHVSLYWYRQALGQGPEFLTYFNYEAQQDKSGLPNDRFSAERPEGSISTLTIQRTEQRDSAMYRCASSLEIAGGRQYFGPGTRLTVL.

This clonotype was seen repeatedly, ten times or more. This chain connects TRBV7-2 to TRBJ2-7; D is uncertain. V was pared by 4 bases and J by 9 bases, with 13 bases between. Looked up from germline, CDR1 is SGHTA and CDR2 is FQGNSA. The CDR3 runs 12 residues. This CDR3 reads CASSSDSPGQYF. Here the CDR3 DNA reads TGTGCCAGCAGCTCGGATTCCCCCGGGCAGTACTTC.

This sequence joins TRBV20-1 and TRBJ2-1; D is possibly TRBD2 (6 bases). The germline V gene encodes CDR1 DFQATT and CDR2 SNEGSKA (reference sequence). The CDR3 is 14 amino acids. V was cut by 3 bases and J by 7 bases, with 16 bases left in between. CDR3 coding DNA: TGCAGTGCTAGTGATGGGGCTAGCGCAAATGAGCAGTTCTTC. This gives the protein CSASDGASANEQFF.

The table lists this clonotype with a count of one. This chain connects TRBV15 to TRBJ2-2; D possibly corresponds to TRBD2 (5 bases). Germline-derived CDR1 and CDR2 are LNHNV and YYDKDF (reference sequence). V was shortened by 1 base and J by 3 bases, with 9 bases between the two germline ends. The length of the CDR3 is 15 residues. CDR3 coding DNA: TGTGCCACCAGCAGAGGACGGGGATACACCGGGGAGCTGTTTTTT. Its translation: CATSRGRGYTGELFF.

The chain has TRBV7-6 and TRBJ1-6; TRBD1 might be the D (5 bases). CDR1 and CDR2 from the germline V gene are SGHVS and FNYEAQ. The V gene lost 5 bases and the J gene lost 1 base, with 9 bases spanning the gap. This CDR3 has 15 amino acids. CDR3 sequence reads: CASSEGRSYNSPLHF. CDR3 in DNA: TGTGCCAGCAGCGAGGGGAGGTCCTATAATTCACCCCTCCACTTT.

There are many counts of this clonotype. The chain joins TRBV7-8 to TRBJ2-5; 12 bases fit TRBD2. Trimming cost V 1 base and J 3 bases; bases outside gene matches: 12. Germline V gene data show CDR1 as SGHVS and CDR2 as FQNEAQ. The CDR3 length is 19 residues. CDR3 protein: CASSLVGRWASGGEETQYF. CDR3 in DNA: TGTGCCAGCAGCTTAGTCGGGAGATGGGCTAGCGGGGGGGAAGAGACCCAGTACTTC.

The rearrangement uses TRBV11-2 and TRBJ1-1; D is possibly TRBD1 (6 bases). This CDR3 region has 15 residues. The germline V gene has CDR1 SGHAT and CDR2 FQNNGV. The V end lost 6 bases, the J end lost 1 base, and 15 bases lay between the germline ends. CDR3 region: CASRWDGTQNTEAFF. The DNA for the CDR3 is TGTGCCAGCAGGTGGGATGGGACACAGAACACTGAAGCTTTCTTT.

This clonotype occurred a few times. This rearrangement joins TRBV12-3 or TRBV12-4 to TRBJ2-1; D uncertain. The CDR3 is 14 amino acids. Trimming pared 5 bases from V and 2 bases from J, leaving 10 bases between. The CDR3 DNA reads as TGTGCCAGCAGTCCCCGTAGGGCCTACAATGAGCAGTTCTTC. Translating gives CASSPRRAYNEQFF.

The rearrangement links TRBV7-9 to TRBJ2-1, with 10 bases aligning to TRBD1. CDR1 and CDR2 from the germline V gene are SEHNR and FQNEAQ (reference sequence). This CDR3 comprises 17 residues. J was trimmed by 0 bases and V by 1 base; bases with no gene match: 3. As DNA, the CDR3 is TGTGCCAGCAGCTTAGAGGGGGACAGGGGCTCCTACAATGAGCAGTTCTTC. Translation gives CASSLEGDRGSYNEQFF.

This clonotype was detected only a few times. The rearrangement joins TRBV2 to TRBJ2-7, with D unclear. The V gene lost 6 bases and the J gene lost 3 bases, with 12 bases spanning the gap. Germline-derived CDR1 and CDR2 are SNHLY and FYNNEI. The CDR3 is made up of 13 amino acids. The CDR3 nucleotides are TGTGCCAGCAGGGACCATGGAATCTACGAGCAGTACTTC. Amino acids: CASRDHGIYEQYF.

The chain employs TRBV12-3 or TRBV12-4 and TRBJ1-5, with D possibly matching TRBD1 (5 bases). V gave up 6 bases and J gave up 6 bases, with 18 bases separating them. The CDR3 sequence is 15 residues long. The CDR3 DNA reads TGTGCCAGCAGCTCGGGACTCCGGCTAGGTCAGCCCCAGCATTTT. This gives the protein CASSSGLRLGQPQHF.

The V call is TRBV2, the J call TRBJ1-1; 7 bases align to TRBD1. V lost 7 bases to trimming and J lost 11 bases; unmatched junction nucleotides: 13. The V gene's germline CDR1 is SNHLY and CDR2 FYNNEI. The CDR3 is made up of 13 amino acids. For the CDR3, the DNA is TGTGCCAGCATTGGGACAGAGTTGGTGGATGCTTTCTTT. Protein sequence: CASIGTELVDAFF.

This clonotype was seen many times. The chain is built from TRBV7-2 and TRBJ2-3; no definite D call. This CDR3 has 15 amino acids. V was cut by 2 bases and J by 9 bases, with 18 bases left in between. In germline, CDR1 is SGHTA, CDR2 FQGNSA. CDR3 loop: CASSLLNLRDGTQYF. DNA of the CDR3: TGTGCCAGCAGCTTACTGAACCTCCGAGACGGGACGCAGTATTTT.

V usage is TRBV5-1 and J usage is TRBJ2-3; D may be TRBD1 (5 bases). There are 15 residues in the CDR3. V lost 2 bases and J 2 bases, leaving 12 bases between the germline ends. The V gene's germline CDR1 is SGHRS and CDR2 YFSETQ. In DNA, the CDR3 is TGCGCCAGCAGCTTTGGTACAGGAGTCACAGATACGCAGTATTTT. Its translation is CASSFGTGVTDTQYF.

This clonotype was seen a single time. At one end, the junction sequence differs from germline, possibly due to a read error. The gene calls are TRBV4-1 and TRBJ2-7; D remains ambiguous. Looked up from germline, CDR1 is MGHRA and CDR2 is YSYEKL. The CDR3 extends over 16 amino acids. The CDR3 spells CASSQEWVSLLHEQYF. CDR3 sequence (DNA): TGTGCCAGCAGCCAGGAGTGGGTAAGTCTACTCCACGAGCAGTACTTC.

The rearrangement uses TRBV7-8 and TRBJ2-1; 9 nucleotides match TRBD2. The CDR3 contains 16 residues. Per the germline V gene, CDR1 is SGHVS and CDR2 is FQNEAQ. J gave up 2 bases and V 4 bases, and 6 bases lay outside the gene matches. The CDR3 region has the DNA TGTGCCAGCAGCTCCCTAGCGGGGCGACCCTACAATGAGCAGTTCTTC. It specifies CASSSLAGRPYNEQFF.

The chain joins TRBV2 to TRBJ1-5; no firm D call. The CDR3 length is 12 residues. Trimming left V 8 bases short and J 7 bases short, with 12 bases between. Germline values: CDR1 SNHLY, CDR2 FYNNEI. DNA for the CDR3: TGTGCCAGCCGGTCCGAAGGCCAGCCCCAGCATTTT. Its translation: CASRSEGQPQHF.

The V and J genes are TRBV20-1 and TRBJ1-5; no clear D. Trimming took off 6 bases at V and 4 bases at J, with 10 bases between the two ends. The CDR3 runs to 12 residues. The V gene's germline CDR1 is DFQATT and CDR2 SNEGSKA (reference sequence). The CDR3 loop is CSANNINQPQHF. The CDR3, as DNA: TGCAGTGCCAACAACATAAATCAGCCCCAGCATTTT.

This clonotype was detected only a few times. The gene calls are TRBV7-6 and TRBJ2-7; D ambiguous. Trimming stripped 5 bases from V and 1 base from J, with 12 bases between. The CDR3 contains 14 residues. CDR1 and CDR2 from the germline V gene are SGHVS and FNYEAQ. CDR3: CASSLTTESYEQYF. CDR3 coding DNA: TGTGCCAGCAGCCTAACAACAGAGTCCTACGAGCAGTACTTC. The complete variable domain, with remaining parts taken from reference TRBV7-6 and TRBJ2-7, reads GAGVSQSPRYKVTKRGQDVALRCDPISGHVSLYWYRQALGQGPEFLTYFNYEAQQDKSGLPNDRFSAERPEGSISTLTIQRTEQRDSAMYRCASSLTTESYEQYFGPGTRLTVT.

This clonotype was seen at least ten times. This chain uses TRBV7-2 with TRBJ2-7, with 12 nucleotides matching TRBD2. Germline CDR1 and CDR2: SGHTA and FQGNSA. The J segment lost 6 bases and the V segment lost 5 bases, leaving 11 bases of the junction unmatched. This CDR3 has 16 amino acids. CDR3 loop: CASSTRLAGASTEQYF. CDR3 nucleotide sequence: TGTGCCAGCAGCACCCGACTAGCGGGGGCTTCGACCGAGCAGTACTTC.

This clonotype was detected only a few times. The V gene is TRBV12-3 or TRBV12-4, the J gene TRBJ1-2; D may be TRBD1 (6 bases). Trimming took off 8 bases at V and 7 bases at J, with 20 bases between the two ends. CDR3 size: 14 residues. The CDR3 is CASLRGGRGLGYTF. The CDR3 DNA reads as TGTGCCAGCCTTAGAGGGGGGAGGGGCCTTGGCTACACCTTC.

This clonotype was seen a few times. This chain's CDR3 is CASFRLASNEQFF. CDR3 DNA sequence: TGTGCCAGCTTTAGACTAGCCAGCAATGAGCAGTTCTTC. The gene calls are TRBV18 and TRBJ2-1; 7 positions match TRBD2. The CDR3 is 13 amino acids. Germline CDR1 is KGHSH and CDR2 is LQKENI. V lost 7 bases, J lost 6 bases, and 6 bases stayed unmatched.

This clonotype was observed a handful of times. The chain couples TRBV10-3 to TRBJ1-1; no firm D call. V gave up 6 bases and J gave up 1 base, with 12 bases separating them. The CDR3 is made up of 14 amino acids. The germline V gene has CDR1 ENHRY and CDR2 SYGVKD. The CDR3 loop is CAIRGHERNTEAFF. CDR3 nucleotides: TGTGCCATCAGGGGCCACGAAAGGAACACTGAAGCTTTCTTT.

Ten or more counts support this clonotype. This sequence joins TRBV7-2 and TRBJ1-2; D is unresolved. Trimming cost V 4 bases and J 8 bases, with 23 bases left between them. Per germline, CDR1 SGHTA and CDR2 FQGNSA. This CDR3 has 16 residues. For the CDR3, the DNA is TGTGCCAGCAGCTCGACCAACCCAGGAGTCGCGGAAGGCTACACCTTC. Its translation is CASSSTNPGVAEGYTF.

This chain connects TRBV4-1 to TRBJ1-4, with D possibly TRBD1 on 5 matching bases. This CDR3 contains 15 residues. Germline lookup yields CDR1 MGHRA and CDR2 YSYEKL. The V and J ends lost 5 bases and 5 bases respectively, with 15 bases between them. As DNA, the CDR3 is TGCGCCAGCAGCGCCCGCTCGGGGGGGAATGAAAAACTGTTTTTT. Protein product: CASSARSGGNEKLFF.

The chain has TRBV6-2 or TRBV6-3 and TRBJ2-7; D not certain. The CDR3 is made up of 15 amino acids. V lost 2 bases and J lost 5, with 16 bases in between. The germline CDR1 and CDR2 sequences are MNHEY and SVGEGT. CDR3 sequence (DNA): TGTGCCAGCAGTTACGGGCAGGACCTCTCGGACGAGCAGTACTTC. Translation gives CASSYGQDLSDEQYF.

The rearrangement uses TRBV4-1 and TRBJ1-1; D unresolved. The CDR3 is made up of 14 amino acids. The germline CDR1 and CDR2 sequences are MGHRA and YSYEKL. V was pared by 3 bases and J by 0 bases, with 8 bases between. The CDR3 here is CASSHVELNTEAFF. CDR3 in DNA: TGCGCCAGCAGCCACGTGGAGCTGAACACTGAAGCTTTCTTT.

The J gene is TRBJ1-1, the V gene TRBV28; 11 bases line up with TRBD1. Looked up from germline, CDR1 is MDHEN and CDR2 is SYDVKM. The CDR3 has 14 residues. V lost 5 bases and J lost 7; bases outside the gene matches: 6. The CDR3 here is CASSRPGQGVEAFF. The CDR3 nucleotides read TGTGCCAGCAGTCGCCCGGGACAGGGGGTTGAAGCTTTCTTT.

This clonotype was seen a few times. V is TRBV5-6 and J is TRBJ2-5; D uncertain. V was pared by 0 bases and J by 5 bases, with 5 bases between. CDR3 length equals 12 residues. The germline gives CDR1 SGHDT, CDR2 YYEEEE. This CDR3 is CASSLDAETQYF. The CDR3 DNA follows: TGTGCCAGCAGCTTGGATGCCGAGACCCAGTACTTC.

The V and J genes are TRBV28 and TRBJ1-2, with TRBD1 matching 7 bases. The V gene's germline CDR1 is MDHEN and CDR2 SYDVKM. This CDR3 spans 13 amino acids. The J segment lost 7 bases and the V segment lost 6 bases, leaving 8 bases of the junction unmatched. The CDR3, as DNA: TGTGCCAGCAGCTCTGACAGGGCTAGTGGCTACACCTTC. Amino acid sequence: CASSSDRASGYTF.

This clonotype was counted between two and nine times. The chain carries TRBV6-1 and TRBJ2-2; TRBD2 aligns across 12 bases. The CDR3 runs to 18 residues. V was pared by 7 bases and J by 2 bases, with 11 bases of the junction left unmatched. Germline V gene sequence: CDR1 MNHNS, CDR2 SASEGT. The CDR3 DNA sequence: TGTGCCAGCACCCTGACTAGCGGGGGTCCCCATAACACCGGGGAGCTGTTTTTT. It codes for CASTLTSGGPHNTGELFF.

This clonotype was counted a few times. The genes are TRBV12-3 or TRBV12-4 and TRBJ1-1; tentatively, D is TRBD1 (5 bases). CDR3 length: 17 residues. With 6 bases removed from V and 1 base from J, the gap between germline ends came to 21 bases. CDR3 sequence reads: CASRPPPSAGRNTEAFF. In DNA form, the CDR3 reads TGTGCCAGCAGACCGCCCCCGTCGGCAGGGAGGAACACTGAAGCTTTCTTT.